This T cell receptor (beta chain) comes out of a study of shared clonotypes between healthy human individuals. This table comes from immunoSEQ multiplex PCR, and its TCRdb copy is limited to in-frame clones, with some not included. Seen here are about 1.5 million clones, around 98% observed once, and the top ten hold less than 0.55%. CDR1 and CDR2 from the germline V gene are WNHNN and SYGVQD (reference sequence). This CDR3 is 15 amino acids long. The germline V and J ends were trimmed by 6 bases and 1 base, with 13 bases remaining between them. The chain carries TRBV10-1 and TRBJ1-3; the D gene is possibly TRBD1 (6 bases). Sequencing was done on a sample of naive CD4+ T cells sorted from blood. Subset indicated: CD45RA+ positively selected. This receptor was taken from a man under 40 in good health. CDR3 coding DNA: TGCGCCAGCAGCGCAGGGGAAACTTCTGGAAACACCATATATTTT. This translates into CASSAGETSGNTIYF.